Listed below are T cell receptor beta chains from one sample, sequenced in a study of breast tumors, draining lymph nodes, adjacent tissues. One entry per CDR3 protein, called by TCRdb with MiXCR from the multiplex PCR reads. Among about 35,000 distinct CDR3 sequences listed, 30% to 45% were seen once. The source material was breast tumor tissue. Every receptor here comes from a female donor with breast cancer. Some clones in this sample may be carry-over from other donors' samples. Both conserved end residues are part of each CDR3. Fields, in order: D gene, clone size, J gene, V gene, CDR3 protein, CDR3 DNA. The D gene is left open where the match is weak. Some rows have no size entry. The others give once, few or many, or a class for an expanded clone.

d_call: TRBD1
clone_size: many
j_call: TRBJ2-7
v_call: TRBV6-6
cdr3_aa: CASSYSGQGRSYEQYF
cdr3_nt: TGTGCCAGCAGTTACTCGGGACAGGGTCGCTCCTACGAGCAGTACTTC

d_call: .
clone_size: medium-sized
j_call: TRBJ2-7
v_call: TRBV20-1
cdr3_aa: CSAKTGPAEQYF
cdr3_nt: TGCAGTGCTAAGACGGGACCCGCCGAGCAGTACTTC

d_call: .
clone_size: .
j_call: TRBJ2-3
v_call: TRBV10-3
cdr3_aa: CAISAAGPWDTQYF
cdr3_nt: TGTGCCATCAGTGCCGCCGGCCCCTGGGATACGCAGTATTTT

d_call: TRBD2
clone_size: .
j_call: TRBJ2-1
v_call: TRBV6-6
cdr3_aa: CATGGRAGVIYNEQFF
cdr3_nt: TGTGCCACAGGAGGAAGGGCGGGAGTGATATACAATGAGCAGTTCTTC

d_call: .
clone_size: medium-sized
j_call: TRBJ1-6
v_call: TRBV9
cdr3_aa: CASSVDDNSPLHF
cdr3_nt: TGTGCCAGCAGCGTAGATGACAATTCACCCCTCCACTTT

d_call: .
clone_size: many
j_call: TRBJ1-4
v_call: TRBV6-6
cdr3_aa: CASRNGGSEKLFF
cdr3_nt: TGTGCCAGCAGAAACGGGGGGAGTGAAAAACTGTTTTTT

d_call: .
clone_size: many
j_call: TRBJ2-3
v_call: TRBV15
cdr3_aa: CATSRGNSQGTDTQYF
cdr3_nt: TGTGCCACCAGCAGAGGCAATAGCCAGGGCACAGATACGCAGTATTTT

d_call: .
clone_size: many
j_call: TRBJ2-5
v_call: TRBV12-3/TRBV12-4
cdr3_aa: CASTPGAQETQYF
cdr3_nt: TGTGCCAGCACCCCGGGGGCCCAAGAGACCCAGTACTTC

d_call: TRBD2
clone_size: .
j_call: TRBJ2-7
v_call: TRBV2
cdr3_aa: CASRPSSGSSYEQYF
cdr3_nt: TGTGCCAGCAGGCCATCCAGCGGGAGCTCCTACGAGCAGTACTTC

d_call: .
clone_size: many
j_call: TRBJ2-3
v_call: TRBV10-3
cdr3_aa: CAISEGLADTQYF
cdr3_nt: TGTGCCATCAGTGAAGGGCTAGCAGATACGCAGTATTTT

d_call: TRBD1
clone_size: .
j_call: TRBJ1-4
v_call: TRBV28
cdr3_aa: CASRPSDRVWEKLFF
cdr3_nt: TGTGCCAGCAGACCCTCGGACAGGGTGTGGGAAAAACTGTTTTTT

d_call: TRBD2
clone_size: many
j_call: TRBJ2-3
v_call: TRBV6-1
cdr3_aa: CASGGARTSGRPDTQYF
cdr3_nt: TGTGCCAGCGGGGGGGCCAGGACTAGCGGGAGGCCAGATACGCAGTATTTT

d_call: TRBD2
clone_size: .
j_call: TRBJ2-1
v_call: TRBV24-1
cdr3_aa: CATRGSGRADEQFF
cdr3_nt: TGTGCCACCAGGGGTAGCGGGAGGGCTGATGAGCAGTTCTTC

d_call: .
clone_size: .
j_call: TRBJ2-5
v_call: TRBV15
cdr3_aa: CATRRDYQETQYF
cdr3_nt: TGTGCCACCAGAAGGGACTACCAAGAGACCCAGTACTTC

d_call: .
clone_size: .
j_call: TRBJ1-2
v_call: TRBV16
cdr3_aa: CASSQEGGYGCTF
cdr3_nt: TGTGCCAGCAGCCAAGAGGGTGGCTATGGCTGCACCTTC

d_call: TRBD1
clone_size: .
j_call: TRBJ2-1
v_call: TRBV18
cdr3_aa: CASSPNRGSQGNEQFF
cdr3_nt: TGTGCCAGCTCACCAAACAGGGGATCCCAGGGTAATGAGCAGTTCTTC

d_call: .
clone_size: many
j_call: TRBJ2-3
v_call: TRBV2
cdr3_aa: CAGAGGTDTQYF
cdr3_nt: TGTGCCGGCGCCGGGGGCACAGATACGCAGTATTTT

d_call: .
clone_size: many
j_call: TRBJ2-3
v_call: TRBV15
cdr3_aa: CATVSGSWSADTQYF
cdr3_nt: TGTGCCACCGTTTCGGGGTCATGGAGCGCAGATACGCAGTATTTT

d_call: .
clone_size: many
j_call: TRBJ1-5
v_call: TRBV5-8
cdr3_aa: CASSSGQIYSNQPQHF
cdr3_nt: TGTGCCAGCAGCTCCGGACAGATTTATAGCAATCAGCCCCAGCATTTT

d_call: .
clone_size: .
j_call: TRBJ2-7
v_call: TRBV18
cdr3_aa: CASSPSVYEQYF
cdr3_nt: TGTGCCAGCTCACCCTCTGTCTACGAGCAGTACTTC

d_call: .
clone_size: many
j_call: TRBJ2-1
v_call: TRBV20-1
cdr3_aa: CSATDYYNEQFF
cdr3_nt: TGCAGTGCGACGGACTATTACAATGAGCAGTTCTTC

d_call: TRBD2
clone_size: many
j_call: TRBJ2-2
v_call: TRBV6-2/TRBV6-3
cdr3_aa: CASSSLAGRTGELFF
cdr3_nt: TGTGCCAGCAGTTCTCTAGCGGGCCGGACCGGGGAGCTGTTTTTT

d_call: .
clone_size: many
j_call: TRBJ1-5
v_call: TRBV19
cdr3_aa: CASSMARRNQPQHF
cdr3_nt: TGTGCCAGTAGTATGGCAAGGCGAAATCAGCCCCAGCATTTT

d_call: .
clone_size: many
j_call: TRBJ2-7
v_call: TRBV5-4
cdr3_aa: CASSLQGGLEQYF
cdr3_nt: TGTGCCAGCAGCTTACAGGGCGGTTTAGAGCAGTACTTC

d_call: TRBD1
clone_size: many
j_call: TRBJ1-6
v_call: TRBV3-1
cdr3_aa: CASSAGTGLNSPLHF
cdr3_nt: TGTGCCAGCAGCGCCGGGACAGGGCTAAATTCACCCCTCCACTTT

d_call: TRBD1
clone_size: .
j_call: TRBJ1-2
v_call: TRBV28
cdr3_aa: CASSPKTGGGYTF
cdr3_nt: TGTGCCAGCAGCCCCAAGACAGGGGGAGGCTACACCTTC

d_call: .
clone_size: .
j_call: TRBJ2-7
v_call: TRBV20-1
cdr3_aa: CGARGSGRPEREQYF
cdr3_nt: TGCGGTGCTAGAGGGTCCGGACGACCCGAGAGGGAGCAGTACTTC

d_call: .
clone_size: few
j_call: TRBJ1-2
v_call: TRBV20-1
cdr3_aa: CSATQGNYGYTF
cdr3_nt: TGCAGTGCTACTCAAGGAAACTATGGCTACACCTTC

d_call: .
clone_size: .
j_call: TRBJ2-3
v_call: TRBV25-1
cdr3_aa: CASSAPAGTDTQYF
cdr3_nt: TGTGCCAGTAGTGCACCGGCAGGGACAGATACGCAGTATTTT

d_call: .
clone_size: many
j_call: TRBJ1-3
v_call: TRBV5-5
cdr3_aa: CASSLTDVSGNTIYF
cdr3_nt: TGTGCCAGCAGCTTGACCGACGTCTCTGGAAACACCATATATTTT

d_call: .
clone_size: .
j_call: TRBJ2-1
v_call: TRBV4-1
cdr3_aa: CASSQLPRGRVGEQFF
cdr3_nt: TGCGCCAGCAGCCAGTTACCGCGGGGTAGAGTGGGCGAGCAGTTCTTC

d_call: TRBD1
clone_size: many
j_call: TRBJ1-5
v_call: TRBV6-2/TRBV6-3
cdr3_aa: CASSYYRGQGNQPQHF
cdr3_nt: TGTGCCAGCAGTTACTATAGGGGGCAAGGCAATCAGCCCCAGCATTTT

d_call: .
clone_size: many
j_call: TRBJ2-7
v_call: TRBV30
cdr3_aa: CAWSLTYEQYF
cdr3_nt: TGTGCCTGGAGTTTAACCTACGAGCAGTACTTC

d_call: .
clone_size: many
j_call: TRBJ2-7
v_call: TRBV28
cdr3_aa: CASSIQGSEQYF
cdr3_nt: TGTGCCAGCAGCATTCAGGGGAGCGAGCAGTACTTC

d_call: TRBD2
clone_size: .
j_call: TRBJ2-1
v_call: TRBV6-4
cdr3_aa: CASSDSTSGRYQQFF
cdr3_nt: TGTGCCAGCAGTGACTCGACTAGCGGGAGATATCAGCAGTTCTTC

d_call: TRBD2
clone_size: .
j_call: TRBJ2-7
v_call: TRBV5-5
cdr3_aa: CASNRLAAYEQYF
cdr3_nt: TGTGCCAGCAACCGACTAGCGGCCTACGAGCAGTACTTC